This T cell receptor beta chain was documented in a study of tumor-infiltrating lymphocytes in primary liver carcinoma. Whole-study context: Ages ranged from 30 to 69, with HCC or mixed HCC-cholangiocarcinoma. Stage T1-T3 N0M0 and a size of roughly 4.2 to 10 cm characterized the tumors.

Alongside blood RNA obtained from unsorted whole blood, germline DNA was also extracted. From 500 ng total RNA, TCR beta cDNA was generated with a primer in the constant region. Employing slightly modified ARM-PCR, three nested multiplex PCR rounds were run, and these gave rise to the TCR beta libraries. The first two PCR rounds used TRBV1-TRBV30 primers with a Cbeta primer, approximately 10 cycles each. Via MiXCR, TCRdb re-called the multiplex PCR reads, giving one row per CDR3 protein. The sample lists about 330,000 distinct CDR3 sequences, 65% occurring once. About this clonotype itself: A read error may produce the germline difference seen at one junction end.

The CDR3 runs 17 residues. CDR1 MGHRA and CDR2 YSYEKL come from the germline V gene. The chain joins TRBV4-1 to TRBJ2-2, with 8 bases fitting TRBD2. The TCR sequence derives from a man aged 40-49 years with primary liver carcinoma and hepatitis B virus infection. Sequencing was done on a sample of peripheral blood. The CDR3 nucleotides read TGCGCCAGCAACCAAGTTGAGCGGGAGTTTAACACCGGGGAGCTGTTCTTT. The encoded protein is CASNQVEREFNTGELFF.